This is a list of T cell receptor beta chains from one sample in a study of blood T cell repertoires in COVID-19. TCRdb's copy holds only in-frame clones and misses some; the assay was immunoSEQ multiplex PCR. The sample consists of approximately 150,000 clones, around three quarters of them appearing once. The sequencing input was peripheral blood. Source of these receptors: a man aged 50-60 years with active or convalescent COVID-19. CDR3s include the opening cysteine and the closing phenylalanine or tryptophan. The D gene is left open where the match is weak. Only part of the rows carry a size: once, few, many, or a class if the clone is expanded.

NA,TRBJ2-1,TRBV24-1,TRBD1,TGTGCCACCAGTGATGGACAGGGGGGCAAGCCCTACAATGAGCAGTTCTTC,CATSDGQGGKPYNEQFF
few,TRBJ1-1,TRBV7-9,NA,TGTGCCAGCAGCGGAGGGGACTTT,CASSGGDF
NA,TRBJ1-2,TRBV10-3,NA,TGTGCCTCAGGTACTCTATCGGATCTCCGACAGGCTCTCGGGAGCTACACCTTC,CASGTLSDLRQALGSYTF
NA,TRBJ2-2,TRBV5-6,NA,TGTGCCAGCAGCTTTTCGGGAGCGGCTGGGGAGCTGTTTTTT,CASSFSGAAGELFF
NA,TRBJ1-2,TRBV29-1,TRBD1,TGCAGCGACGGGGTCGGGACAGGGGTTGGCTACACCTTC,CSDGVGTGVGYTF
NA,TRBJ2-1,TRBV12-2,NA,TGTGCAAGTCGCTCACGGACGGGACTAGCGGGAGTGGGGGATTACAATGAGCAGTTCTTC,CASRSRTGLAGVGDYNEQFF
NA,TRBJ1-1,TRBV9,NA,TGTGCCAGCAGCGTAGGCAGGGCCAACACTGAAGCTTTCTTT,CASSVGRANTEAFF
once,TRBJ1-5,TRBV5-1,TRBD1,TGCGCCAGCAGCGAAGGGACAGCTACTGATCAGCCCCAGCATTTT,CASSEGTATDQPQHF
NA,TRBJ2-5,TRBV4-2,TRBD2,TGTGCCAGCAGCCACACACCAGGGACTAGCGGGAGAGGGGCCCAAGAGACCCAGTACTTC,CASSHTPGTSGRGAQETQYF
once,TRBJ2-7,TRBV19,TRBD2,TGTGCCAGTAGTGAACTAGCGGGAGACGCCTACGAGCAGTACTTC,CASSELAGDAYEQYF
NA,TRBJ1-2,TRBV5-1,TRBD1,TGCGCCAGCAGCTTGCCGGGACAGGGAGACGGCTACACCTTC,CASSLPGQGDGYTF
NA,TRBJ2-1,TRBV7-9,NA,TGTGCCAGCAGCTTACCCAACGGAGGGGAGCAGTTCTTC,CASSLPNGGEQFF
NA,TRBJ1-2,TRBV24-1,NA,TGTGCCACCAGTGGGTCAGGCGATGGCTACACCTTC,CATSGSGDGYTF
NA,TRBJ2-3,TRBV7-6,TRBD2,TGTGCCAGCAGCTTTAGCGGGAGGGCCGCTAATACGCAGTATTTT,CASSFSGRAANTQYF
NA,TRBJ1-1,TRBV6-6,TRBD1,TGTGCCAGCAGTTACTCTGACAGGGGAAACACTGAAGCTTTCTTT,CASSYSDRGNTEAFF
NA,TRBJ2-7,TRBV30,NA,TGTGCCTGGAGTGCGGCCTACGAGCAGTACTTC,CAWSAAYEQYF
NA,TRBJ2-7,TRBV5-6,TRBD1,TGTGCCAGCAGCCCCCTGACAGGGCTAAAGCCCTACGAGCAGTACTTC,CASSPLTGLKPYEQYF
NA,TRBJ1-4,TRBV2,NA,TGTGCCAGCAGCGGAAACAGGGAGGAAAAACTGTTTTTT,CASSGNREEKLFF
NA,TRBJ1-1,TRBV6-5,NA,TGTGCCAGCAGTTCGTGGGGGGGGAGAGAGGCTTTCTTT,CASSSWGGREAFF
NA,TRBJ1-2,TRBV28,NA,TGTGCCAGCAATACCGAGGGGGATATCTATGGCTACACCTTC,CASNTEGDIYGYTF
NA,TRBJ2-5,TRBV5-1,TRBD1,TGCGCCAGCAGCCCCGGCGGCGCGGGGACAGGGATTTGGGAGACCCAGTACTTC,CASSPGGAGTGIWETQYF
NA,TRBJ2-5,TRBV11-2,NA,TGTGCCAGCAGCTTAGATCAGGGGGGTTGGAAGACCCAGTACTTC,CASSLDQGGWKTQYF
few,TRBJ2-3,TRBV30,TRBD2,TGTGCCTGGAGTGCGGGACTAGCGGGAGGTGGGGATACGCAGTATTTT,CAWSAGLAGGGDTQYF
NA,TRBJ2-7,TRBV27,TRBD1,TGTGCCAGCAGTTTATGGACAGGGTATCACGAGCAGTACTTC,CASSLWTGYHEQYF
NA,TRBJ2-1,TRBV11-2,NA,TGTGCCAGCAGCTTATCACTAAATGAGCAGTTCTTC,CASSLSLNEQFF
NA,TRBJ2-1,TRBV7-9,NA,TGTGCCAGCAGCATAACCCGGGACTACAATGAGCAGTTCTTC,CASSITRDYNEQFF
few,TRBJ1-2,TRBV4-2,TRBD1,TGTGCCAGCAGCCAAGAAGCCCGGGACAGGGTGTATGGCTACACCTTC,CASSQEARDRVYGYTF
NA,TRBJ2-7,TRBV27,TRBD2,TGTGCCAGCAGTTCGATAAGCGGGAGCTACGAGCAGTACTTC,CASSSISGSYEQYF
NA,TRBJ2-5,TRBV5-1,TRBD2,TGCGCCAGCAGCTTGGCTGTGGGAGGGGCCCAAGAGACCCAGTACTTC,CASSLAVGGAQETQYF
few,TRBJ2-3,TRBV7-3,NA,TGTGCCAGCAGAGGGGGAGATACGCAGTATTTT,CASRGGDTQYF
NA,TRBJ2-5,TRBV28,NA,TGTGCCAGCAGTTTATTCGAGGAGGCCCGGACCCAGTACTTC,CASSLFEEARTQYF
NA,TRBJ2-1,TRBV27,TRBD1,TGTGCCAGCAGTTCGACAGGGTTCAATGAGCAGTTCTTC,CASSSTGFNEQFF
NA,TRBJ2-5,TRBV11-2,NA,TGTGCCAGCAGCTTAGATCGGACAGTACAAGAGACCCAGTACTTC,CASSLDRTVQETQYF
NA,TRBJ2-7,TRBV7-5,NA,TGTGTCAGATCTCCGTTCTACGAGCAGTACTTC,CVRSPFYEQYF
NA,TRBJ1-5,TRBV2,TRBD1,TGTGCCAGCGGCTACGACAGGGTCGGCAGTCAGCCCCAGCATTTT,CASGYDRVGSQPQHF
NA,TRBJ2-5,TRBV28,TRBD1,TGTGCCAGCAGCTCCGGGACAGGGGGAATGGAGACCCAGTACTTC,CASSSGTGGMETQYF
once,TRBJ2-7,TRBV5-5,NA,TGTGCCAGCAGCTTCCGGGGCTACGAGCAGTACTTC,CASSFRGYEQYF
few,TRBJ2-7,TRBV3-1/TRBV3-2,TRBD2,TGTGCCAGCAGCCAAGGATATCTAGCGGGAGAGGGCGAGCAGTACTTC,CASSQGYLAGEGEQYF